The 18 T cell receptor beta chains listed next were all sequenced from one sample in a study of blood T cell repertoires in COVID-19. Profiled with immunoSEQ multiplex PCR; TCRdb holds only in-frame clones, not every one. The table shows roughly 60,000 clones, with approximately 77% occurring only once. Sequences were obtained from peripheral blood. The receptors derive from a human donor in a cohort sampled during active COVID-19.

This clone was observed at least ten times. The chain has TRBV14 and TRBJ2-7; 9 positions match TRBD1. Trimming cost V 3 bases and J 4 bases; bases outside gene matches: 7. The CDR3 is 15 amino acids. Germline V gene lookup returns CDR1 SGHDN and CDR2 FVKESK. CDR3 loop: CASSQGQGLTYEQYF. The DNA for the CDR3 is TGTGCCAGCAGCCAGGGACAGGGACTGACTTACGAGCAGTACTTC.

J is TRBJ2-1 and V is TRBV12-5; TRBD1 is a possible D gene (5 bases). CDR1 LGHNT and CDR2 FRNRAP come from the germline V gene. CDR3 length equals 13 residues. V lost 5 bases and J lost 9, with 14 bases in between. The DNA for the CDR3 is TGTGCTAGTGGTCGTCAGGGATTCGGTGAGCAGTTCTTC. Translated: CASGRQGFGEQFF.

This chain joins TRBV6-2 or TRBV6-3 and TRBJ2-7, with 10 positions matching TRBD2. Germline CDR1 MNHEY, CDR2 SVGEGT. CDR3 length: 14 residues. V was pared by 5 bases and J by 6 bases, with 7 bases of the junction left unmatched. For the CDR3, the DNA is TGTGCCAGCAGTGATCTAGCGGGGGAGACCGAGCAGTACTTC. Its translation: CASSDLAGETEQYF.

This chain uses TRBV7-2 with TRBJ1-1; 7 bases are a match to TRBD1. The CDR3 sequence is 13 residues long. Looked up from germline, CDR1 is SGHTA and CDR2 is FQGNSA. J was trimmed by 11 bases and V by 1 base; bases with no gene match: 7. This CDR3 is CASSLDQGVGAFF. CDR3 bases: TGTGCCAGCAGCTTAGACCAGGGGGTGGGCGCTTTCTTT.

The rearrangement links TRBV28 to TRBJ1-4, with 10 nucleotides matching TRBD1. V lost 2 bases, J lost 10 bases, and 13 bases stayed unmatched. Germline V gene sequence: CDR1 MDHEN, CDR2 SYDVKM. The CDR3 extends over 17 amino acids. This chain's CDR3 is CASSLPGTGVRGGKLFF. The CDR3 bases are TGTGCCAGCAGTTTACCCGGGACAGGGGTCCGGGGGGGAAAACTGTTTTTT.

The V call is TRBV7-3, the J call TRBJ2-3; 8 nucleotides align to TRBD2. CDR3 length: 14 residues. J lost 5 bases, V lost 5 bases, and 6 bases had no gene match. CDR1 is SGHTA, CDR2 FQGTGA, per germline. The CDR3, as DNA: TGTGCCAGCAGCCGTAGCGGGGAAGGAGATACGCAGTATTTT. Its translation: CASSRSGEGDTQYF.

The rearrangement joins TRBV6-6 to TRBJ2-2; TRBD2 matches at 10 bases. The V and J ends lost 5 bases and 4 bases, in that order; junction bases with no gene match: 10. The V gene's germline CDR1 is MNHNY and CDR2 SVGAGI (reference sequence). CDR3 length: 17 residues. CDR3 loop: CASSPLAGGPGTGELFF. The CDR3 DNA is TGTGCCAGCAGTCCATTAGCGGGAGGCCCAGGCACCGGGGAGCTGTTTTTT.

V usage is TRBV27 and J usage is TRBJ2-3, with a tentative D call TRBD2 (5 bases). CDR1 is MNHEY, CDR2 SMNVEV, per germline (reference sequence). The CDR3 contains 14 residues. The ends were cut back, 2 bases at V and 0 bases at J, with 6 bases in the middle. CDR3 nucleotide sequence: TGTGCCAGCAGTTTAAGCGGTAGCACAGATACGCAGTATTTT. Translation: CASSLSGSTDTQYF.

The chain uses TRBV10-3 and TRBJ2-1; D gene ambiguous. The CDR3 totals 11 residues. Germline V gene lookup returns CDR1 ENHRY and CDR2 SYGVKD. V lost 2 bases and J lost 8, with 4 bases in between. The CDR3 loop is CAISEQDEQFF. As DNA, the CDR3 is TGTGCCATCAGTGAGCAGGATGAGCAGTTCTTC.

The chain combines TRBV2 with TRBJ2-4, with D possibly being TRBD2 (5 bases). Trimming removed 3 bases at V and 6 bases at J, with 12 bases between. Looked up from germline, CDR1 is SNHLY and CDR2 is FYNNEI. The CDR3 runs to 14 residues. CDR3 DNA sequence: TGTGCCAGCAGTGAGGGCGGGCGGCGAAACATTCAGTACTTC. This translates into CASSEGGRRNIQYF.

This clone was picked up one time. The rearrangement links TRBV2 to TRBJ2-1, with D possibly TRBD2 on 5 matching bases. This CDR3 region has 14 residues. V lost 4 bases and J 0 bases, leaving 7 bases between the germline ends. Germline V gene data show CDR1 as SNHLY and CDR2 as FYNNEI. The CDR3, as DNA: TGTGCCAGCAGTGGCCGGGACTCCTACAATGAGCAGTTCTTC. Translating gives CASSGRDSYNEQFF.

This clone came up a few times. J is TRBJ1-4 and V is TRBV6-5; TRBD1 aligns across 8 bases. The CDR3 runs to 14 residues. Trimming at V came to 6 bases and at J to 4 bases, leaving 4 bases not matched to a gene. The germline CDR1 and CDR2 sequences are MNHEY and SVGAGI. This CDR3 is CASSLDRGNEKLFF. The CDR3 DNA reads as TGTGCCAGCAGCCTCGACAGGGGTAATGAAAAACTGTTTTTT.

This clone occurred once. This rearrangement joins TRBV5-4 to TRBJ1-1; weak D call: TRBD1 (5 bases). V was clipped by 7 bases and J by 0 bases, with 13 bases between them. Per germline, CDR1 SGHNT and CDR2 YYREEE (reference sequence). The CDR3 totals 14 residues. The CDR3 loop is CASGAGGVNTEAFF. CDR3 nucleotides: TGTGCCAGCGGTGCTGGGGGGGTGAACACTGAAGCTTTCTTT.

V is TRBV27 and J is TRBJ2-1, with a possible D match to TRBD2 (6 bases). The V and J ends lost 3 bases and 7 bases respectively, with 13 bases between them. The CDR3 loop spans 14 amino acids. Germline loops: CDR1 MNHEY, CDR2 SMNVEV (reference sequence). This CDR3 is CASSFLTSTNEQFF. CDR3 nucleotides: TGTGCCAGCAGTTTTCTAACTAGCACGAATGAGCAGTTCTTC.

CDR3 DNA sequence: TGCGCCAGCAGCGCGGGACTAGCGGGATTTTACAATGAGCAGTTCTTC. It is translated as CASSAGLAGFYNEQFF. This chain links TRBV5-1 with TRBJ2-1, with 13 bases aligning to TRBD2. This CDR3 region has 16 residues. Germline lookup yields CDR1 SGHRS and CDR2 YFSETQ. With 4 bases clipped from V and 4 bases from J, the junction kept 5 bases outside the gene matches.

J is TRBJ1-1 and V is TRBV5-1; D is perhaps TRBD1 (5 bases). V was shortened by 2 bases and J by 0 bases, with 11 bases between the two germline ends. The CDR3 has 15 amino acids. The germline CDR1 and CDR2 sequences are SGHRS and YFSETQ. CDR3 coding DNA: TGCGCCAGCAGCTTAGAGACAGCCATGAACACTGAAGCTTTCTTT. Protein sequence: CASSLETAMNTEAFF.

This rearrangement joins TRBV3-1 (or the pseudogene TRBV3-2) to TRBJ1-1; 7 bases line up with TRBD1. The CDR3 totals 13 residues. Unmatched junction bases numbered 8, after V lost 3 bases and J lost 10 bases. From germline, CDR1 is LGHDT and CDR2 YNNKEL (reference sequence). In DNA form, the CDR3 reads TGTGCCAGCAGCCAGACGAAGGGGGCACGAGCTTTCTTT. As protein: CASSQTKGARAFF.

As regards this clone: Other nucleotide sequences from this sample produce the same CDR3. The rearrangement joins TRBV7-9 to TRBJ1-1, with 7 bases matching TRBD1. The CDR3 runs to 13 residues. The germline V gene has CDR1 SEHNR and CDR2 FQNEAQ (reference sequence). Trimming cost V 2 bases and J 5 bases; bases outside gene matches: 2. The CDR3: CASSLQGGTEAFF. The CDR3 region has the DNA TGTGCCAGCAGCTTACAGGGGGGAACTGAAGCTTTCTTT.